This T cell receptor beta chain derives from a study of shared clonotypes between healthy human individuals. Methods used by the authors: Filtering differed for immunoSEQ, which gave only junction sequences without quality scores. The assay was immunoSEQ multiplex PCR, and TCRdb's table has in-frame clones only and misses some. D and trimming were read from the DNA, whereas the V and J calls and clone size are those reported in that table. Found here are millions of clones, approximately 94% of them singletons; the top ten hold roughly 1%. The CDR3 consists of 13 residues. Germline V gene lookup returns CDR1 SQVTM and CDR2 ANQGSEA. Trimming shortened V by 5 bases and J by 8 bases, and 15 bases separated the two germline ends. CD45RO-negative, CCR7-positively selected cells formed the naive CD8 fraction, excluding terminally differentiated effector memory CD45RA+ cells. On this clone: Its specificity is unknown.

Study-wide results and caveats: Clonotype sharing among donors was thought likely to change with sequencing depth.

V and J are TRBV29-1 and TRBJ1-4, with a tentative D call TRBD1 (6 bases). The sample comprised naive CD8+ T cells sorted from blood. The TCR originated in a man younger than 30 in good health. The DNA for the CDR3 is TGCAGCGTTTACGGACAGTGGGGCGAAAAACTGTTTTTT. Translated: CSVYGQWGEKLFF.